Presented here are 32 T cell receptor gamma chains from one specimen sequenced in a study of Vδ1+ human thymocytes (dated by TCRdb to the late 2010s). TCRdb lists the instrument as Illumina MiSeq. RNA was extracted with the RNeasy mini kit and reverse transcribed using Superscript III. CDR3 amplicons were produced by multiplex PCR using pooled V-gene forward primers and a constant-region reverse primer with Illumina adaptor overhangs. Public reads were reanalyzed in TCRdb with CATT, and rows carrying the same DNA were merged afterwards. The sample table shows tens of thousands of gamma-chain clones, and roughly an eighth are seen once. Under 2.5% of the sample lies in the top ten. Their recognized antigens are unknown. The paper as a whole reports these results and caveats: In contrast to oligoclonal peripheral blood repertoires, thymic TRG and TRD repertoires appeared to be highly polyclonal with Gaussian CDR3 length distributions.

Sequencing was done on a sample of Vdelta1+ gamma-delta thymocytes from the thymus. The sample's cell subset or site, from its label and the paper: FACS-sorted CD3+ TCRalphabeta- TCRVdelta1+ TCRVdelta2- thymocytes. These receptors were taken from a child less than two years old who had congenital heart surgery.

The chain has TRGV8 and TRGJ1 or TRGJ2. With 2 bases clipped from V and 3 bases from J, the junction kept 13 bases outside the gene matches. Germline V gene lookup returns CDR1 VENAVY and CDR2 YDSYNSRV. The CDR3 contains 16 residues. The DNA for the CDR3 is TGTGCCACCTGGGATATAAGCACGGGAATTTATTATAAGAAACTCTTT. Translating gives CATWDISTGIYYKKLF.

This chain links TRGV9 with TRGJ1 or TRGJ2. In germline, CDR1 is GITISATS, CDR2 ISYDGTV (reference sequence). V shed 0 bases and J 7 bases; nucleotides not matched to a gene: 9. CDR3 size: 14 residues. The CDR3 DNA sequence: TGTGCCTTGTGGGAGGTGCAGATTGGATATAAGAAACTCTTT. It translates to CALWEVQIGYKKLF.

With regard to this clone: With a much larger clone just one base away, this may be a read error. Other nucleotide sequences from this sample produce the same CDR3. The V gene is TRGV4, the J gene TRGJP2. Germline V gene sequence: CDR1 EGSTGY, CDR2 YDSYTSSV. V lost 6 bases and J lost 5; bases outside the gene matches: 3. The CDR3 runs 12 residues. The CDR3 DNA sequence: TGTGCCACCTGGAGGAGTGATTGGATCAAGACGTTT. It translates to CATWRSDWIKTF.

The chain recombines TRGV5 with TRGJ1 or TRGJ2. The length of the CDR3 is 17 residues. V lost 0 bases and J lost 2; bases outside the gene matches: 13. The germline V gene encodes CDR1 VINAFY and CDR2 YDVSNSKD. The CDR3 DNA sequence: TGTGCCACCTGGGACAGGCGTCACATCCGAGATTATTATAAGAAACTCTTT. Its translation: CATWDRRHIRDYYKKLF.

This clone was counted a few times. The same CDR3 arises from other DNA sequences in this sample as well. The rearrangement uses TRGV9 and TRGJ1 or TRGJ2. CDR3 length: 13 amino acids. V shed 0 bases, J shed 7 bases, and the junction held 6 bases outside the gene matches. Germline V lookup: CDR1 GITISATS, CDR2 ISYDGTV (reference sequence). The CDR3 spells CALWEVRWYKKLF. Here the CDR3 DNA reads TGTGCCTTGTGGGAGGTGCGCTGGTATAAGAAACTCTTT.

This clone was seen a handful of times. Other nucleotide sequences from this sample produce the same CDR3. The chain combines TRGV9 with TRGJP. This CDR3 spans 16 amino acids. The V gene end was trimmed by 0 bases and the J gene end by 7 bases; junction bases not matched to a gene: 3. In germline, CDR1 is GITISATS, CDR2 ISYDGTV (reference sequence). The CDR3 DNA sequence: TGTGCCTTGTGGGAGGTGTGGGAGTTGGGCAAAAAAATCAAGGTATTT. This gives the protein CALWEVWELGKKIKVF.

This clone was recorded a few times. The chain recombines TRGV8 with TRGJ1 or TRGJ2. This CDR3 has 14 residues. J was trimmed by 3 bases and V by 2 bases; bases with no gene match: 7. Germline CDR1 reads VENAVY; CDR2 reads YDSYNSRV. CDR3 sequence: CATWDKAFYYKKLF. CDR3 bases: TGTGCCACCTGGGATAAAGCCTTTTATTATAAGAAACTCTTT.

This clone was counted a few times. This rearrangement joins TRGV9 to TRGJ1 or TRGJ2. The CDR3 has 11 amino acids. The V gene end was trimmed by 0 bases and the J gene end by 12 bases; junction bases not matched to a gene: 5. Germline CDR1 GITISATS, CDR2 ISYDGTV (reference sequence). The CDR3 here is CALWEVCRKLF. The CDR3 nucleotides are TGTGCCTTGTGGGAGGTGTGTCGGAAACTCTTT.

This chain links TRGV8 with TRGJ1 or TRGJ2. The CDR3 has 13 amino acids. V dropped 5 bases and J dropped 6; count of bases not matched to a gene: 10. Germline V CDR1 and CDR2: VENAVY, YDSYNSRV. The CDR3 region is CATWAPMGYKKLF. The CDR3 bases are TGTGCCACCTGGGCCCCGATGGGTTATAAGAAACTCTTT.

This clone was seen a few times. The chain has TRGV8 and TRGJ1 or TRGJ2. The V and J ends lost 2 bases and 5 bases, in that order; junction bases with no gene match: 9. The CDR3 loop spans 14 amino acids. Germline V lookup: CDR1 VENAVY, CDR2 YDSYNSRV. The CDR3 reads CATWDMLRDYKKLF. CDR3 nucleotides: TGTGCCACCTGGGATATGCTGCGGGATTATAAGAAACTCTTT.

This clone was counted between two and nine times. A read error is possible here, since a much larger clone lies one base away. This sample includes further DNA sequences coding for the same CDR3. This sequence joins TRGV5 and TRGJ1 or TRGJ2. The trim removed 4 bases at V and 2 bases at J, leaving 2 bases unmatched. CDR3 length equals 12 residues. Germline V gene data show CDR1 as VINAFY and CDR2 as YDVSNSKD. The CDR3 DNA reads TGTGCCACCTGGGAAGATTATTATAAGAAACTCTTT. This encodes CATWEDYYKKLF.

To note about this clone: Additional DNA sequences in this sample encode the identical CDR3. This sequence joins TRGV9 and TRGJP2. Germline CDR1 and CDR2: GITISATS and ISYDGTV (reference sequence). V shed 0 bases and J 6 bases; nucleotides not matched to a gene: 4. This CDR3 region has 14 residues. CDR3 region: CALWEVGGDWIKTF. The CDR3 DNA reads as TGTGCCTTGTGGGAGGTGGGGGGTGATTGGATCAAGACGTTT.

This chain connects TRGV2 to TRGJ1 or TRGJ2. The CDR3 has 15 amino acids. Trimming removed 0 bases from V and 5 bases from J; junction bases left unmatched: 10. Per germline, CDR1 EGSNGY and CDR2 YDSYNSKV. For the CDR3, the DNA is TGTGCCACCTGGGACGGGCCCCTCGAGGATTATAAGAAACTCTTT. Its translation: CATWDGPLEDYKKLF.

J is TRGJ1 or TRGJ2 and V is TRGV4. The CDR3 runs to 15 residues. V was clipped by 0 bases and J by 0 bases; unmatched bases: 5. The germline V gene has CDR1 EGSTGY and CDR2 YDSYTSSV. The CDR3 DNA sequence: TGTGCCACCTGGGATGGGCTGGGGAATTATTATAAGAAACTCTTT. Amino acids: CATWDGLGNYYKKLF.

This clone was seen more than once but under ten times. The rearrangement joins TRGV2 to TRGJ1 or TRGJ2. The CDR3 has 13 residues. The V gene end was trimmed by 0 bases and the J gene end by 8 bases; junction bases not matched to a gene: 7. Germline loops: CDR1 EGSNGY, CDR2 YDSYNSKV. The CDR3 DNA reads as TGTGCCACCTGGGACGGGCATCGGCATAAGAAACTCTTT. It translates to CATWDGHRHKKLF.

To note about this clone: This sample includes further DNA sequences coding for the same CDR3. This sequence joins TRGV2 and TRGJ1 or TRGJ2. After removal of 0 bases from V and 5 bases from J, the junction contained 4 bases not matched to a gene. In germline, CDR1 is EGSNGY, CDR2 YDSYNSKV. CDR3 length equals 13 residues. The CDR3 loop is CATWDGPHYKKLF. The CDR3 DNA reads TGTGCCACCTGGGACGGGCCCCATTATAAGAAACTCTTT.

The gene calls are TRGV4 and TRGJ1 or TRGJ2. Germline V gene lookup returns CDR1 EGSTGY and CDR2 YDSYTSSV. With V trimmed by 0 bases and J by 10 bases, 12 bases remained unmatched. The CDR3 covers 14 residues. The CDR3 reads CATWDGRGIAKKLF. In DNA form, the CDR3 reads TGTGCCACCTGGGATGGGCGGGGGATCGCGAAGAAACTCTTT.

In the case of this clone: This may stem from a read error, because a much larger clone lies one nucleotide away. The chain recombines TRGV4 with TRGJ1 or TRGJ2. Germline lookup yields CDR1 EGSTGY and CDR2 YDSYTSSV. This CDR3 has 13 amino acids. With 4 bases clipped from V and 0 bases from J, the junction kept 3 bases outside the gene matches. DNA of the CDR3: TGTGCCACCTGGGAGGGGAATTATTATAAGAAACTCTTT. It is translated as CATWEGNYYKKLF.

Worth noting for this clone: Distinct nucleotide sequences in the sample also encode this CDR3. The genes are TRGV4 and TRGJ1 or TRGJ2. The germline gives CDR1 EGSTGY, CDR2 YDSYTSSV. The CDR3 consists of 13 residues. The V gene end was trimmed by 2 bases and the J gene end by 4 bases; junction bases not matched to a gene: 5. In DNA, the CDR3 is TGTGCCACCTGGGATGTAAGATATTATAAGAAACTCTTT. It yields the protein CATWDVRYYKKLF.

By sample share, this clone is medium-sized. This same CDR3 is encoded by further DNA sequences in the sample. V usage is TRGV5 and J usage is TRGJ1 or TRGJ2. CDR1 and CDR2 (germline): VINAFY, YDVSNSKD. With 0 bases clipped from V and 5 bases from J, the junction kept 4 bases outside the gene matches. The CDR3 is 13 residues long. In DNA, the CDR3 is TGTGCCACCTGGGACAGGCGGCATTATAAGAAACTCTTT. This codes for CATWDRRHYKKLF.

This clone showed up just a few times. The genes are TRGV4 and TRGJ1 or TRGJ2. Losses at the gene ends were 6 bases for V and 2 bases for J; bases not matched to a gene: 10. Germline V gives CDR1 EGSTGY, CDR2 YDSYTSSV. The CDR3 covers 14 residues. The CDR3: CATWKGVDYYKKLF. CDR3 in DNA: TGTGCCACCTGGAAGGGTGTGGATTATTATAAGAAACTCTTT.

The table lists this clone with a few counts. The J gene is TRGJ1 or TRGJ2, the V gene TRGV9. The CDR3 loop spans 14 amino acids. CDR1 and CDR2 (germline): GITISATS, ISYDGTV (reference sequence). V lost 0 bases, J lost 10 bases, and 12 bases stayed unmatched. The CDR3 DNA sequence: TGTGCCTTGTGGGAGGTGCTGAAGGTTCGGAAGAAACTCTTT. It encodes CALWEVLKVRKKLF.

There are a few counts of this clone. The rearrangement links TRGV3 to TRGJ1 or TRGJ2. CDR1 is VTNTFY and CDR2 is YDVSTARD in the germline V gene (reference sequence). CDR3 length equals 12 residues. J was trimmed by 7 bases and V by 5 bases; bases with no gene match: 8. CDR3 sequence: CATWATTYKKLF. CDR3 DNA sequence: TGTGCCACCTGGGCCACGACATATAAGAAACTCTTT.

The genes are TRGV9 and TRGJ1 or TRGJ2. CDR1 and CDR2 (germline): GITISATS, ISYDGTV (reference sequence). Trimming cost V 0 bases and J 5 bases; bases outside gene matches: 10. The CDR3 consists of 15 residues. The CDR3 coding sequence is TGTGCCTTGTGGGAGGTGCCCCTCCTGGATTATAAGAAACTCTTT. Translated: CALWEVPLLDYKKLF.

With respect to this clone: The junction does not match germline at one end; this may be a read error. The chain couples TRGV4 to TRGJ1 or TRGJ2. Germline CDR1 reads EGSTGY; CDR2 reads YDSYTSSV. The length of the CDR3 is 14 residues. In DNA, the CDR3 is TGTGCCACCTGGAATGGGCCTAGGAATTATAAGAAACTCTTT. This translates into CATWNGPRNYKKLF.

This rearrangement joins TRGV2 to TRGJ1 or TRGJ2. J lost 4 bases, V lost 4 bases, and 7 bases had no gene match. The CDR3 is 13 residues long. Per the germline V gene, CDR1 is EGSNGY and CDR2 is YDSYNSKV. The CDR3 is CATWEFGYYKKLF. CDR3 nucleotide sequence: TGTGCCACCTGGGAATTCGGCTATTATAAGAAACTCTTT.

There are a few counts of this clone. This sequence joins TRGV4 and TRGJ1 or TRGJ2. CDR3 length equals 14 residues. V gave up 2 bases and J gave up 2 bases; unmatched junction bases: 6. Germline loops: CDR1 EGSTGY, CDR2 YDSYTSSV. CDR3 bases: TGTGCCACCTGGGATGAAGGGGATTATTATAAGAAACTCTTT. This sequence encodes CATWDEGDYYKKLF.

The rearrangement joins TRGV8 to TRGJ1 or TRGJ2. J gave up 7 bases and V 2 bases, and 2 bases lay outside the gene matches. This CDR3 has 11 amino acids. Looked up from germline, CDR1 is VENAVY and CDR2 is YDSYNSRV. In nucleotides, the CDR3 is TGTGCCACCTGGGATATGTATAAGAAACTCTTT. It yields the protein CATWDMYKKLF.

This clone occurred a few times. This chain links TRGV4 with TRGJP1. Losses at the gene ends were 5 bases for V and 3 bases for J; bases not matched to a gene: 3. The CDR3 is 13 residues long. In germline, CDR1 is EGSTGY, CDR2 YDSYTSSV. CDR3 bases: TGTGCCACCTGGGGCTCCACTGGTTGGTTCAAGATATTT. It is translated as CATWGSTGWFKIF.

The table lists this clone with a few counts. The chain joins TRGV4 to TRGJ1 or TRGJ2. Per the germline V gene, CDR1 is EGSTGY and CDR2 is YDSYTSSV. V gave up 5 bases and J gave up 1 base; unmatched junction bases: 5. This CDR3 region has 13 residues. The CDR3 nucleotides read TGTGCCACCTGGGGTTTTAATTATTATAAGAAACTCTTT. Amino acid sequence: CATWGFNYYKKLF.

The V and J genes are TRGV8 and TRGJ1 or TRGJ2. V trimming: 2 bases; J trimming: 0 bases; junction bases outside the gene matches: 13. Germline CDR1 and CDR2: VENAVY and YDSYNSRV. There are 17 residues in the CDR3. CDR3 residues: CATWDTKIGTNYYKKLF. CDR3 nucleotides: TGTGCCACCTGGGATACTAAGATAGGCACGAATTATTATAAGAAACTCTTT.

Only a few counts were recorded for this clone. V gene TRGV9 combines with J gene TRGJ1 or TRGJ2. CDR1 and CDR2 (germline): GITISATS, ISYDGTV (reference sequence). The V gene end was trimmed by 2 bases and the J gene end by 12 bases; junction bases not matched to a gene: 19. This CDR3 has 15 residues. CDR3 sequence reads: CALWEATPPHIGKLF. DNA for the CDR3: TGTGCCTTGTGGGAGGCCACACCCCCCCATATCGGGAAACTCTTT.